The 18 T cell receptor beta chains listed next were all sequenced from one sample in a study of T cells in Graves' hyperthyroidism and ophthalmopathy. The source material, RNA transcripts, was used to amplify TCR beta CDR3 regions. During a first-round RT-PCR of the TCR CDR3, the HTBI primer set was used. One entry per CDR3 protein, called by TCRdb with MiXCR from the multiplex PCR reads. The sample lists roughly 380,000 distinct CDR3 sequences; roughly 13% were seen once. Sequences were obtained from blood. These receptors were collected from a woman aged 60-75 years with Graves' hyperthyroidism.

This clonotype appeared many times. The chain has TRBV19 and TRBJ1-5, with D possibly TRBD1 on 5 matching bases. Between the trimmed V and J ends, which lost 5 bases and 5 bases, there was a span of 13 bases. This CDR3 has 14 amino acids. CDR1 is LNHDA, CDR2 SQIVND, per germline (reference sequence). CDR3 DNA: TGTGCCAGTAGTCCCCGAGGGACCGATCAGCCCCAGCATTTT. This gives the protein CASSPRGTDQPQHF.

Regarding this clonotype: A single base separates this from a much larger clone, so it may be a read error. The chain carries TRBV6-1 and TRBJ1-5, with 8 positions matching TRBD1. This CDR3 comprises 15 residues. The V gene's germline CDR1 is MNHNS and CDR2 SASEGT. After removal of 6 bases from V and 6 bases from J, the junction contained 10 bases not matched to a gene. In DNA, the CDR3 is TGTGCCAGCAGCGTCCCGGGACAGGTGAGTCAGCCCCAGCATTTT. Its translation is CASSVPGQVSQPQHF.

This clonotype was detected only a few times. This chain joins TRBV6-9 and TRBJ2-3; 7 bases map to TRBD2. The V and J ends lost 3 bases and 5 bases, in that order; junction bases with no gene match: 11. Germline V gene lookup returns CDR1 MNHGY and CDR2 SVAAGI. This CDR3 comprises 16 residues. The CDR3 here is CASSYLGEGRLDTQYF. The CDR3 DNA is TGTGCCAGCAGTTACTTGGGGGAGGGCCGGTTAGATACGCAGTATTTT.

Many counts were recorded for this clonotype. This chain uses TRBV30 with TRBJ2-1, with D possibly matching TRBD1 (5 bases). The germline V and J ends were trimmed by 5 bases and 2 bases, with 13 bases remaining between them. Germline-derived CDR1 and CDR2 are GTSNPN and SVGIG (reference sequence). CDR3 length: 14 residues. In DNA form, the CDR3 reads TGTGCCTGGCTTACGGACACAGCCTACAATGAGCAGTTCTTC. Its translation: CAWLTDTAYNEQFF.

This clonotype was recorded a few times. The chain uses TRBV10-3 and TRBJ2-1; 8 bases are a match to TRBD2. V gave up 6 bases and J gave up 7 bases; unmatched junction bases: 8. Germline CDR1 and CDR2: ENHRY and SYGVKD. The CDR3 contains 14 residues. The CDR3 DNA follows: TGTGCCATCAGCTCCGGGACTAGTAAAAATGAGCAGTTCTTC. It yields the protein CAISSGTSKNEQFF.

This sequence joins TRBV9 and TRBJ2-7; either TRBD1 or TRBD2 may fit D (5 bases each). Trimming pared 3 bases from V and 1 base from J, leaving 20 bases between. The CDR3 has 17 amino acids. The germline V gene encodes CDR1 SGDLS and CDR2 YYNGEE. CDR3 residues: CASSEHPGTVRSYEQYF. The CDR3, as DNA: TGTGCCAGCAGCGAACACCCTGGGACGGTTAGATCCTACGAGCAGTACTTC.

This clonotype was seen repeatedly, ten times or more. The chain has TRBV29-1 and TRBJ2-7, with TRBD1 matching 7 bases. This CDR3 has 15 amino acids. The trim removed 3 bases at V and 7 bases at J, leaving 15 bases unmatched. Looked up from germline, CDR1 is SQVTM and CDR2 is ANQGSEA. Here the CDR3 DNA reads TGCAGCGTTGAGAGGCCAGAGACAGGGCTTGGGGAGCAGTACTTC. Amino acid sequence: CSVERPETGLGEQYF.

V is TRBV30 and J is TRBJ2-6; 7 positions match TRBD1. The CDR3 sequence is 15 residues long. The germline V gene encodes CDR1 GTSNPN and CDR2 SVGIG (reference sequence). The J segment lost 10 bases and the V segment lost 2 bases, leaving 11 bases of the junction unmatched. This CDR3 is CAWSLGAGGVNVLTF. The CDR3 coding sequence is TGTGCCTGGAGTCTAGGGGCAGGGGGAGTGAACGTCCTGACTTTC.

This clonotype has ten or more counts. V is TRBV7-9 and J is TRBJ2-1; 7 nucleotides match TRBD1. Trimming at V came to 5 bases and at J to 15 bases, leaving 13 bases not matched to a gene. The CDR3 contains 13 residues. Germline V gene sequence: CDR1 SEHNR, CDR2 FQNEAQ (reference sequence). The CDR3 reads CASSPPLGGLMFF. CDR3 nucleotide sequence: TGTGCCAGCAGCCCTCCGTTAGGGGGCCTGATGTTCTTC.

This clonotype was seen repeatedly, ten times or more. The chain employs TRBV7-9 and TRBJ2-5; either TRBD1 or TRBD2 may supply D (5 bases each). V was shortened by 3 bases and J by 5 bases, with 13 bases between the two germline ends. CDR1 SEHNR and CDR2 FQNEAQ come from the germline V gene (reference sequence). The CDR3 contains 14 residues. In DNA, the CDR3 is TGTGCCAGCAGCTTCACAGGAGGTATGGAGACCCAGTACTTC. This gives the protein CASSFTGGMETQYF.

In its sample, this clonotype was seen many times. The gene calls are TRBV12-3 or TRBV12-4 and TRBJ1-2; 9 nucleotides align to TRBD1. The CDR3 sequence is 15 residues long. V was clipped by 5 bases and J by 4 bases; unmatched bases: 8. The CDR3: CASSVNRGQSYGYTF. The DNA for the CDR3 is TGTGCCAGCAGTGTAAACAGGGGGCAGAGCTATGGCTACACCTTC.

Ten or more counts support this clonotype. The V and J genes are TRBV7-9 and TRBJ2-7; a weak D match, TRBD1 (6 bases). The CDR3 spans 16 residues. Per the germline V gene, CDR1 is SEHNR and CDR2 is FQNEAQ (reference sequence). V was pared by 5 bases and J by 4 bases, with 21 bases between. Here the CDR3 reads CASSPRRTATNYEQYF. The CDR3 DNA reads as TGTGCCAGCAGCCCACGGCGGACAGCTACGAATTACGAGCAGTACTTC. Full variable domain (missing parts from reference TRBV7-9 and TRBJ2-7): DTGVSQNPRHKITKRGQNVTFRCDPISEHNRLYWYRQTLGQGPEFLTYFQNEAQLEKSRLLSDRFSAERPKGSFSTLEIQRTEQGDSAMYLCASSPRRTATNYEQYFGPGTRLTVT.

This rearrangement joins TRBV12-3 or TRBV12-4 to TRBJ2-5; TRBD1 aligns across 7 bases. The ends lost 6 bases at V and 4 bases at J; junction bases unmatched: 5. The CDR3 is made up of 13 amino acids. CDR3 residues: CASRTAGGETQYF. The CDR3 bases are TGTGCCAGCAGAACGGCAGGGGGAGAGACCCAGTACTTC.

This clonotype was seen at least ten times. The chain carries TRBV20-1 and TRBJ1-1, with TRBD1 as a possible D gene (5 bases). Germline-derived CDR1 and CDR2 are DFQATT and SNEGSKA (reference sequence). This CDR3 has 12 amino acids. Trimming stripped 5 bases from V and 9 bases from J, with 16 bases between. CDR3 residues: CSASRGEDKAFF. Here the CDR3 DNA reads TGCAGTGCTTCACGAGGGGAGGACAAAGCTTTCTTT.

This clonotype was counted ten times or more. The rearrangement uses TRBV5-1 and TRBJ1-1; no firm D call. In germline, CDR1 is SGHRS, CDR2 YFSETQ. Trimming stripped 2 bases from V and 1 base from J, with 9 bases between. This CDR3 region has 14 residues. CDR3 coding DNA: TGCGCCAGCAGCTTCTCTGGGCAGAACACTGAAGCTTTCTTT. Translation gives CASSFSGQNTEAFF. The whole variable domain, filled in from reference TRBV5-1 and TRBJ1-1, reads KAGVTQTPRYLIKTRGQQVTLSCSPISGHRSVSWYQQTPGQGLQFLFEYFSETQRNKGNFPGRFSGRQFSNSRSEMNVSTLELGDSALYLCASSFSGQNTEAFFGQGTRLTVV.

In its sample, this clonotype was seen a few times. The chain recombines TRBV19 with TRBJ2-5; TRBD1 aligns across 8 bases. The CDR3 loop spans 14 amino acids. CDR1 and CDR2 from the germline V gene are LNHDA and SQIVND (reference sequence). Unmatched junction bases numbered 4, after V lost 4 bases and J lost 3 bases. CDR3: CASSTSTGEETQYF. DNA for the CDR3: TGTGCCAGTAGTACATCGACAGGGGAAGAGACCCAGTACTTC. The full variable domain, in which reference TRBV19 and TRBJ2-5 provide the parts outside the CDR3, is DGGITQSPKYLFRKEGQNVTLSCEQNLNHDAMYWYRQDPGQGLRLIYYSQIVNDFQKGDIAEGYSVSREKKESFPLTVTSAQKNPTAFYLCASSTSTGEETQYFGPGTRLLVL.

This clonotype was recorded many times. V usage is TRBV20-1 and J usage is TRBJ2-7; 9 nucleotides match TRBD1. V dropped 8 bases and J dropped 3; count of bases not matched to a gene: 5. CDR1 DFQATT and CDR2 SNEGSKA come from the germline V gene (reference sequence). This CDR3 region has 12 residues. CDR3 sequence reads: CSSGTGYYEQYF. In nucleotides, the CDR3 is TGCAGTTCCGGGACAGGGTACTACGAGCAGTACTTC.

This clonotype came up many times. The rearrangement links TRBV11-2 to TRBJ2-5; TRBD1 or TRBD2 may be the D gene (5 bases each). The V gene lost 8 bases and the J gene lost 1 base, with 17 bases spanning the gap. The CDR3 extends over 15 amino acids. CDR1 and CDR2 (germline): SGHAT, FQNNGV. The CDR3 sequence is CASGVGDSTQETQYF. The DNA for the CDR3 is TGTGCCAGCGGGGTGGGAGACAGTACCCAAGAGACCCAGTACTTC.